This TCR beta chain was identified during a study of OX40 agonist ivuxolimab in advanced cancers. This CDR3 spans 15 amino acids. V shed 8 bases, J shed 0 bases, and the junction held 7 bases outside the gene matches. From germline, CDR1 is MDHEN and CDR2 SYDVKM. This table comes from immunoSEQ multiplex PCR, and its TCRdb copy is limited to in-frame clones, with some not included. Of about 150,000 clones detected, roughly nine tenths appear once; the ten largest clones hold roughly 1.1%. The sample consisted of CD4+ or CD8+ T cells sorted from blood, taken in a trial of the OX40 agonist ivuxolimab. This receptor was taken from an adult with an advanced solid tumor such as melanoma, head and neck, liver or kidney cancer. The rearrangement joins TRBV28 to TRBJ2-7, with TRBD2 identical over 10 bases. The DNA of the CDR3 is TGTGCCAGCGGGGGGACTAGCGCGAGCTCCTACGAGCAGTACTTC. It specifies CASGGTSASSYEQYF.